This section outlines one TCR beta chain sequence together with its context. Its antigen is not known. This entry comes from a study of tumor-infiltrating lymphocytes in primary liver carcinoma. The researchers obtained blood RNA from unsorted whole blood and also extracted germline DNA. Findings of the study overall: Pairs of tumor regions overlapped more than tumor-adjacent and tumor-blood pairs did. Tumors significantly exceeded blood in top-250-clone fraction (p = 0.039).

From 500 ng of total RNA, TCR beta-specific cDNA was reverse-transcribed using a constant-region primer. TCR beta libraries came from three nested multiplex PCR rounds using slightly modified ARM-PCR. Amplification in the first two PCR rounds was performed using TRBV1-TRBV30 forward primers and a C-beta reverse primer for 9 to 11 cycles each. TCRdb analysed the multiplex PCR reads with MiXCR anew, one entry per CDR3 protein. This sample has 310,000 or so distinct CDR3 sequences, with roughly three fifths found just once. V was trimmed by 3 bases and J by 2 bases, leaving 13 bases between them. Germline V CDR1 and CDR2: MGHDK, SYGVNS. The CDR3 has 15 amino acids.

The sequenced sample consisted of peripheral blood. The rearrangement links TRBV25-1 to TRBJ2-5, with a tentative D call TRBD1 (5 bases). The sequence was collected from a woman aged 25 to 39 with primary liver carcinoma and hepatitis B virus infection. CDR3: CASSEWVGVQETQYF. CDR3 nucleotide sequence: TGTGCCAGCAGTGAGTGGGTAGGGGTGCAAGAGACCCAGTACTTC.